This TCR beta chain was retrieved from a study of T cell responses to AZD1222 COVID-19 vaccine (dated by TCRdb to the early 2020s). Regarding the complete study: TCR sequencing covered roughly 230 trial participants: some 210 given two doses of AZD1222 and 26 given two doses of MenACWY control vaccine. Trial participants were enrolled into age subgroups of 18-55, 56-69 and 70-plus years, which contained around 150, 29 and 61 TCR-sequenced participants, respectively. The investigation overall reported the following: No day 14 peak-response samples were available, so repertoires were characterized only after the peak T cell response. In the small 56-69-year group, the increase in depth fell short of significance, most likely because of low power. After two AZD1222 doses, spike-specific TCR breadth and depth were significantly higher than at day 0 and than in MenACWY recipients. Reportedly, almost half of the unique spike-specific TCRs recognized epitopes lying outside the regions that are mutated in the B.1.351 and B.1.1.7 variants. Most participants were white British and females outnumbered males, and the authors suggested that clonal diversity may have been underestimated. The vaccine-associated CD4 TCRs covered the entire spike protein, and the dominant responses fell in regions 160-218 and 743-854. Conclusions about previously exposed vaccinees are limited because only a handful of AZD1222 recipients were SARS-CoV-2 seropositive at baseline.

The CDR3 regions of human TCRbeta chains were analyzed by immunosequencing. The original methods were these. Repertoire TCRs were checked for matches against a reference library of SARS-CoV-2-specific TCRs that had been generated using the MIRA antigen-specificity platform. Breadth was defined as the fraction of unique TCRs that were SARS-CoV-2-associated. Depth was defined as the fraction of total T cells that were SARS-CoV-2-associated. Using the MIRA data, every spike-specific TCR was mapped to the spike region that the TCR reacted to and assigned to either a CD4 or a CD8 class. Log10-transformed breadth and depth values were compared by one-way ANOVA with Sidak's multiple comparisons tests. The clones in this table, taken by TCRdb from immuneACCESS, are in-frame only. Not every clone is retained; where verified, under half of the shortfall comes from an unresolved V gene, and the cause of the rest is unknown. That table gives V, J and clone size, and the DNA gave D and trimming. In this sample the table shows roughly 99,000 clones, about 85% of which occur a single time. The ten largest clones take up 4.5% to 6% of the sample.

CDR1 and CDR2 were assigned from the germline V gene as MDHEN and SYDVKM. Trimming takes 5 bases from V and 3 bases from J, and the germline ends sit 17 bases apart. The cysteine opens and the phenylalanine closes a CDR3 of 16 amino acids. The entry retains the CDR3 DNA only, 48 bases that are in frame from base 1. Comment on this clone: The clone's antigen remains unknown. No much larger clonotype is one base removed from it; base qualities were not supplied.

The time point label, as the study defines it: about 28 days (+/-7) after the second vaccine dose. AZD1222 recipients whose second dose came at about 4 weeks and those whose second dose came at about 12 weeks were combined into one group, since spike-specific TCR depth and breadth did not differ between the two schedules. The vaccinee samples were drawn from two UK trials, COV001 and COV002, one of which was a single-blind randomized controlled phase 2/3 trial testing AZD1222 (ChAdOx1 nCoV-19) in healthy adults. For TCRbeta chain sequencing, PBMC samples were collected from trial participants at day 0 and at day 28 after the second dose.

The chain uses TRBV28 and TRBJ1-5, and TRBD1 may be the D gene, going by 6 matching bases. The receptor was isolated from an adult who received the AZD1222 COVID-19 vaccine. Sequencing used peripheral blood, obtained 28 days after the second AZD1222 dose. The CDR3 sequence is CASSTPKTGLNQPQHF. In nucleotides, the sequence is TGTGCCAGCAGTACCCCAAAGACAGGCCTCAATCAGCCCCAGCATTTT.